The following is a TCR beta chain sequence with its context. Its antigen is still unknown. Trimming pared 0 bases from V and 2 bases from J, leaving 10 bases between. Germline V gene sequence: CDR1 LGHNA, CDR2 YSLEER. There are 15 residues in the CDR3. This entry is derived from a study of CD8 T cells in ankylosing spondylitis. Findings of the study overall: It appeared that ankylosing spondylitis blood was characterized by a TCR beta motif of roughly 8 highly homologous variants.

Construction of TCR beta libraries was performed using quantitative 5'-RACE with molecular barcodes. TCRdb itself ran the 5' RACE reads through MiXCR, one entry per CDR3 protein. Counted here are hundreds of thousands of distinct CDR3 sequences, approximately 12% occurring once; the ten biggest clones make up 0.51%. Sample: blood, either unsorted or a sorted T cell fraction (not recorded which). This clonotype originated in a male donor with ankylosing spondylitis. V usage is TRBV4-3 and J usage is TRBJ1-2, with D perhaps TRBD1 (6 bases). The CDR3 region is CASSQDIRGNYGYTF. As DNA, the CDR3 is TGCGCCAGCAGCCAAGATATCAGGGGAAACTATGGCTACACCTTC.